This T cell receptor beta chain was retrieved from a study of blood T cell repertoires in COVID-19. In the original processing: The authors estimated nucleated cell counts from reference gene primer amplification. The method was immunoSEQ multiplex PCR; TCRdb's version includes in-frame clones alone and lacks a portion of them. V and J calls and clone size follow that table, whereas D and trimming were derived from the DNA. The sample consists of more than 300,000 clones, roughly nine tenths of them appearing once. This CDR3 spans 12 amino acids. Germline CDR1 SNHLY, CDR2 FYNNEI. V lost 4 bases to trimming and J lost 6 bases, with 9 bases between them.

Specimen: peripheral blood. The gene calls are TRBV2 and TRBJ1-2; D perhaps matches TRBD1 (6 bases). The TCR was taken from a young woman with COVID-19, enrolled during active disease. CDR3 amino acids: CASSVRGDGYTF. For the CDR3, the DNA is TGTGCCAGCAGTGTCAGGGGAGATGGCTACACCTTC. Using reference TRBV2 and TRBJ1-2 for the parts outside the CDR3, the full variable domain is EPEVTQTPSHQVTQMGQEVILRCVPISNHLYFYWYRQILGQKVEFLVSFYNNEISEKSEIFDDQFSVERPDGSNFTLKIRSTKLEDSAMYFCASSVRGDGYTFGSGTRLTVV.